Each of the 18 T cell receptor beta chains below was sequenced from the same sample in a study of shared clonotypes between healthy human individuals (dated by TCRdb to 2020 to 2021). For the CD8 naive samples, CD45RO-negative cells were positively selected for CCR7, yielding a CD45RA+CCR7+ population from which TemRA cells were excluded. The library was built by means of the immunoSEQ multiplex PCR assay. TCRdb took this table from immuneACCESS and kept in-frame rearrangements with V and J called. Such tables lack part of the clones; where checked against another copy, unresolved V genes explain under half of the gap, and the rest is unexplained. Present in this sample are millions of clones, about 94% of which were seen just once. The ten largest account for about 1.1% of the sample. Sequencing was done on a sample of naive CD8+ T cells sorted from blood. The cell subset or site label on this specimen signifies: CD45RA+CCR7+. All receptors derive from a man aged 18 to 29 in good health.

The V gene is TRBV7-2, the J gene TRBJ1-5; TRBD1 matches 8 bases. Trimming cost V 0 bases and J 3 bases; bases outside gene matches: 4. This CDR3 is 16 amino acids long. Germline lookup yields CDR1 SGHTA and CDR2 FQGNSA. Here the CDR3 DNA reads TGTGCCAGCAGCTTAGCTGCACAGGGGGTCAATCAGCCCCAGCATTTT. This gives the protein CASSLAAQGVNQPQHF.

The chain employs TRBV5-7 and TRBJ1-1; TRBD1 aligns across 7 bases. TRBV5-7 is an open reading frame whose function is uncertain. V shed 3 bases and J 1 base; nucleotides not matched to a gene: 15. The CDR3 has 18 residues. CDR3 amino acids: CASSWDSLPRCGNTEAFF. CDR3 DNA: TGTGCCAGCAGCTGGGACAGTCTCCCAAGGTGCGGGAACACTGAAGCTTTCTTT.

This sequence joins TRBV7-8 and TRBJ1-1; TRBD1 matches at 12 bases. In germline, CDR1 is SGHVS, CDR2 FQNEAQ. This CDR3 has 15 residues. V was pared by 5 bases and J by 5 bases, with 6 bases of the junction left unmatched. The chain's CDR3 is CASSPGTGGFTEAFF. The CDR3 DNA is TGTGCCAGCAGCCCAGGGACAGGGGGCTTTACTGAAGCTTTCTTT.

The CDR3 region is CASSTLAGPEQFF. The CDR3, as DNA: TGTGCCAGCAGTACTCTAGCGGGCCCAGAGCAGTTCTTC. The gene calls are TRBV2 and TRBJ2-1, with 8 bases that match TRBD2. Per the germline V gene, CDR1 is SNHLY and CDR2 is FYNNEI. Trimming removed 5 bases from V and 10 bases from J; junction bases left unmatched: 7. The CDR3 covers 13 residues.

The chain couples TRBV6-5 to TRBJ2-1; D ambiguous. This CDR3 has 16 amino acids. Germline values: CDR1 MNHEY, CDR2 SVGAGI. V gave up 0 bases and J gave up 3 bases, with 12 bases separating them. In DNA form, the CDR3 reads TGTGCCAGCAGTTACTCTTTGGGCGAGTACTACAATGAGCAGTTCTTC. Protein sequence: CASSYSLGEYYNEQFF.

About this clone: Other DNA sequences within the sample encode an identical CDR3. The V and J genes are TRBV5-4 and TRBJ2-7, with D perhaps matching TRBD1 (5 bases). Germline V gene sequence: CDR1 SGHNT, CDR2 YYREEE (reference sequence). Trimming shortened V by 4 bases and J by 0 bases, and 8 bases separated the two germline ends. This CDR3 comprises 13 residues. The CDR3 loop is CASSGDSSYEQYF. The CDR3 DNA reads TGTGCCAGCAGCGGAGACAGCTCCTACGAGCAGTACTTC.

The chain recombines TRBV19 with TRBJ2-1; D is uncertain. V was cut by 1 base and J by 0 bases, with 10 bases left in between. This CDR3 is 16 amino acids long. Germline values: CDR1 LNHDA, CDR2 SQIVND (reference sequence). The CDR3 region has the DNA TGTGCCAGTAGTATAGTGCCGGACCCCTCCTACAATGAGCAGTTCTTC. This codes for CASSIVPDPSYNEQFF.

This chain joins TRBV30 and TRBJ1-4; weak D call: TRBD1 (5 bases). This CDR3 has 16 amino acids. Germline V CDR1 and CDR2: GTSNPN, SVGIG (reference sequence). V lost 1 base and J 2 bases, leaving 14 bases between the germline ends. In nucleotides, the CDR3 is TGTGCCTGGAGTGATGGGGCCTTCGGGACTAATGAAAAACTGTTTTTT. Translating it yields CAWSDGAFGTNEKLFF.

The rearrangement joins TRBV14 to TRBJ2-7; 7 bases are a match to TRBD1. This CDR3 is 14 amino acids long. CDR1 SGHDN and CDR2 FVKESK come from the germline V gene. The trim removed 4 bases at V and 6 bases at J, leaving 9 bases unmatched. CDR3 bases: TGTGCCAGCAGCCGCGGCAGGGGGAAGAGCGAGCAGTACTTC. The encoded protein is CASSRGRGKSEQYF.

In regard to this clone: Distinct nucleotide sequences in the sample also encode this CDR3. The V call is TRBV6-5, the J call TRBJ2-3; D is perhaps TRBD2 (5 bases). Germline values: CDR1 MNHEY, CDR2 SVGAGI. The CDR3 is 14 residues long. The V and J ends lost 3 bases and 6 bases respectively, with 13 bases between them. In DNA, the CDR3 is TGTGCCAGCAGTTATAGTCTAGCTGCGGATACGCAGTATTTT. Translating gives CASSYSLAADTQYF.

This chain links TRBV28 with TRBJ1-3; tentatively, D is TRBD1 (5 bases). Germline assignment: CDR1 MDHEN and CDR2 SYDVKM. The CDR3 consists of 15 residues. The V and J ends lost 6 bases and 4 bases respectively, with 16 bases between them. For the CDR3, the DNA is TGTGCCAGCAGCATACCAGGGACGGTGGGAAACACCATATATTTT. Its protein product is CASSIPGTVGNTIYF.

On this clone: The sample contains more than one DNA sequence encoding this CDR3. V is TRBV19 and J is TRBJ1-6; weak D call: TRBD1 (5 bases). Trimming took off 3 bases at V and 8 bases at J, with 8 bases between the two ends. This CDR3 region has 13 residues. CDR1 LNHDA and CDR2 SQIVND come from the germline V gene (reference sequence). The CDR3 sequence is CASSIGGDSPLHF. The CDR3 coding sequence is TGTGCCAGTAGTATCGGGGGGGATTCACCCCTCCACTTT. The variable domain in full, completed from reference TRBV19 and TRBJ1-6, reads DGGITQSPKYLFRKEGQNVTLSCEQNLNHDAMYWYRQDPGQGLRLIYYSQIVNDFQKGDIAEGYSVSREKKESFPLTVTSAQKNPTAFYLCASSIGGDSPLHFGNGTRLTVT.

V gene TRBV7-8 combines with J gene TRBJ2-3; D is possibly TRBD2 (6 bases). Germline V gene data show CDR1 as SGHVS and CDR2 as FQNEAQ. CDR3 size: 15 residues. Trimming removed 5 bases at V and 0 bases at J, with 12 bases between. CDR3 sequence reads: CASSPGGISTDTQYF. CDR3 in DNA: TGTGCCAGCAGCCCTGGCGGGATTAGCACAGATACGCAGTATTTT.

The rearrangement joins TRBV15 to TRBJ1-6, with TRBD1 matching over 7 bases. Germline lookup yields CDR1 LNHNV and CDR2 YYDKDF (reference sequence). V trimming: 3 bases; J trimming: 8 bases; junction bases outside the gene matches: 7. The CDR3 runs 15 residues. The CDR3 DNA reads TGTGCCACCAGCAGCTCGACAGGGTGGGATTCACCCCTCCACTTT. It codes for CATSSSTGWDSPLHF. The variable domain in full, completed from reference TRBV15 and TRBJ1-6, reads DAMVIQNPRYQVTQFGKPVTLSCSQTLNHNVMYWYQQKSSQAPKLLFHYYDKDFNNEADTPDNFQSRRPNTSFCFLDIRSPGLGDTAMYLCATSSSTGWDSPLHFGNGTRLTVT.

The genes are TRBV9 and TRBJ2-7; 7 bases line up with TRBD2. This CDR3 spans 20 amino acids. Germline V gene lookup returns CDR1 SGDLS and CDR2 YYNGEE. The J segment lost 0 bases and the V segment lost 3 bases, leaving 21 bases of the junction unmatched. As DNA, the CDR3 is TGTGCCAGCAGCGATCCCGGGGGGTCGGGGCCAACTCCGAGCTCCTACGAGCAGTACTTC. It yields the protein CASSDPGGSGPTPSSYEQYF.

The chain couples TRBV27 to TRBJ2-3; 11 nucleotides match TRBD2. Germline CDR1 MNHEY, CDR2 SMNVEV (reference sequence). V was pared by 4 bases and J by 1 base, with 4 bases of the junction left unmatched. This CDR3 contains 16 residues. The CDR3 bases are TGTGCCAGCAGTTCCTTAGCGGGAGGGGGCACAGATACGCAGTATTTT. Its translation is CASSSLAGGGTDTQYF.

V gene TRBV30 combines with J gene TRBJ2-3, with D possibly matching TRBD2 (6 bases). V was shortened by 1 base and J by 3 bases, with 14 bases between the two germline ends. The CDR3 consists of 15 residues. CDR1 and CDR2 from the germline V gene are GTSNPN and SVGIG (reference sequence). The DNA of the CDR3 is TGTGCCTGGAGTGCCGGGACTGGCCCTACAGATACGCAGTATTTT. Translated: CAWSAGTGPTDTQYF. Drawing the rest from reference TRBV30 and TRBJ2-3, the complete variable domain is SQTIHQWPATLVQPVGSPLSLECTVEGTSNPNLYWYRQAAGRGLQLLFYSVGIGQISSEVPQNLSASRPQDRQFILSSKKLLLSDSGFYLCAWSAGTGPTDTQYFGPGTRLTVL.

This chain connects TRBV7-9 to TRBJ2-7; 8 bases align to TRBD1. CDR3 length: 15 residues. Germline V gene sequence: CDR1 SEHNR, CDR2 FQNEAQ (reference sequence). V lost 7 bases and J lost 2; bases outside the gene matches: 10. The CDR3 loop reads CASTSGDRSTYEQYF. The CDR3 DNA is TGTGCCAGCACCAGTGGGGACAGGTCTACCTACGAGCAGTACTTC.